These 30 T cell receptor beta chains came from one sample sequenced in a study of shared clonotypes between healthy human individuals. Measured with immunoSEQ multiplex PCR; TCRdb has only the in-frame clones, and not every one. The repertoire holds 400,000 to 500,000 clones, with less than 80% as singletons. Sequenced sample: PBMCs. All receptors derive from a woman aged 35 to 49 in good health. Some clones in this sample may be carry-over from other donors' samples.

This chain connects TRBV5-4 to TRBJ2-7; the D gene is possibly TRBD2 (5 bases). The CDR3 length is 15 residues. CDR1 SGHNT and CDR2 YYREEE come from the germline V gene (reference sequence). Trimming removed 0 bases at V and 0 bases at J, with 10 bases between. This CDR3 is CASSLGSGPSYEQYF. CDR3 in DNA: TGTGCCAGCAGCTTGGGGAGCGGCCCCTCCTACGAGCAGTACTTC. Supplemented by reference TRBV5-4 and TRBJ2-7, the full variable domain reads ETGVTQSPTHLIKTRGQQVTLRCSSQSGHNTVSWYQQALGQGPQFIFQYYREEENGRGNFPPRFSGLQFPNYSSELNVNALELDDSALYLCASSLGSGPSYEQYFGPGTRLTVT.

The V gene is TRBV5-4, the J gene TRBJ2-7, with D possibly matching TRBD2 (5 bases). The germline V gene has CDR1 SGHNT and CDR2 YYREEE (reference sequence). This CDR3 has 14 residues. V lost 6 bases and J lost 2, with 15 bases in between. The CDR3, as DNA: TGTGCCAGCAAAACTAGTATTGGAACCTACGAGCAGTACTTC. This translates into CASKTSIGTYEQYF.

The chain is built from TRBV10-3 and TRBJ1-1; perhaps TRBD1 as D (6 bases). Trimming pared 6 bases from V and 8 bases from J, leaving 16 bases between. This CDR3 is 13 amino acids long. From germline, CDR1 is ENHRY and CDR2 SYGVKD. CDR3 bases: TGTGCCATCAGGCGGGACATGGCTACCGAAGCTTTCTTT. This encodes CAIRRDMATEAFF.

V and J are TRBV18 and TRBJ1-1; 7 nucleotides agree with TRBD1. The CDR3 is 15 amino acids. V trimming: 0 bases; J trimming: 2 bases; junction bases outside the gene matches: 3. The germline V gene encodes CDR1 KGHSH and CDR2 LQKENI. The CDR3 loop is CASSPPQGGNTEAFF. In nucleotides, the CDR3 is TGTGCCAGCTCACCACCCCAGGGGGGAAACACTGAAGCTTTCTTT.

The chain employs TRBV2 and TRBJ2-7, with 10 positions matching TRBD2. The V and J ends lost 3 bases and 5 bases, in that order; junction bases with no gene match: 7. Germline V gene lookup returns CDR1 SNHLY and CDR2 FYNNEI. This CDR3 has 15 amino acids. CDR3 protein: CASSDGLAGAHEQYF. CDR3 DNA sequence: TGTGCCAGCAGTGACGGGCTAGCGGGAGCCCACGAGCAGTACTTC.

The chain recombines TRBV23-1 with TRBJ1-2, with TRBD1 as a possible D gene (6 bases). TRBV23-1 is labeled an ORF, and its function is uncertain. Trimming left V 7 bases short and J 4 bases short, with 19 bases between. This CDR3 region has 15 residues. CDR3: CASTPRTASGYGYTF. The DNA of the CDR3 is TGCGCCAGCACCCCAAGGACAGCCTCGGGCTATGGCTACACCTTC.

V is TRBV29-1 and J is TRBJ1-2; 7 bases agree with TRBD1. V dropped 6 bases and J dropped 4; count of bases not matched to a gene: 11. Germline-derived CDR1 and CDR2 are SQVTM and ANQGSEA. The CDR3 has 14 amino acids. For the CDR3, the DNA is TGCAGCGTCGCACTCCTGACAGGGTCCTATGGCTACACCTTC. Protein sequence: CSVALLTGSYGYTF.

The CDR3, as DNA: TGTGCCAGCAGCCCAGGACCGGATCGTAATGAAAAACTGTTTTTT. This codes for CASSPGPDRNEKLFF. The chain recombines TRBV5-5 with TRBJ1-4; D unclear. The CDR3 has 15 amino acids. V lost 4 bases to trimming and J lost 4 bases, with 14 bases between them. Looked up from germline, CDR1 is SGHKS and CDR2 is YYEKEE (reference sequence).

The chain combines TRBV4-1 with TRBJ2-1; 11 positions match TRBD2. Germline V gives CDR1 MGHRA, CDR2 YSYEKL. V was clipped by 0 bases and J by 4 bases; unmatched bases: 14. The CDR3 consists of 20 residues. The CDR3 is CASSQDLASGRLVEYNEQFF. The CDR3 region has the DNA TGCGCCAGCAGCCAAGATTTGGCTAGCGGGAGGCTAGTCGAATACAATGAGCAGTTCTTC.

The rearrangement links TRBV7-9 to TRBJ2-7; no firm D call. The CDR3 sequence is 12 residues long. Germline V gene sequence: CDR1 SEHNR, CDR2 FQNEAQ (reference sequence). Trimming stripped 1 base from V and 5 bases from J, with 6 bases between. CDR3 amino acids: CASSLVLNEQYF. In nucleotides, the CDR3 is TGTGCCAGCAGCTTAGTTCTCAACGAGCAGTACTTC. The full variable domain, rest sourced from reference TRBV7-9 and TRBJ2-7, is DTGVSQNPRHKITKRGQNVTFRCDPISEHNRLYWYRQTLGQGPEFLTYFQNEAQLEKSRLLSDRFSAERPKGSFSTLEIQRTEQGDSAMYLCASSLVLNEQYFGPGTRLTVT.

The V gene is TRBV7-3, the J gene TRBJ2-2; 8 nucleotides agree with TRBD1. The CDR3 length is 15 residues. Germline lookup yields CDR1 SGHTA and CDR2 FQGTGA. The junction had 2 bases not matched to a gene; V was cut back by 2 bases and J by 3 bases. In DNA, the CDR3 is TGTGCCAGCAGCTTATTACAGGGGGACACCGGGGAGCTGTTTTTT. This gives the protein CASSLLQGDTGELFF.

The chain has TRBV5-5 and TRBJ2-2, with D unresolved. The ends were cut back, 5 bases at V and 8 bases at J, with 13 bases in the middle. Germline V gives CDR1 SGHKS, CDR2 YYEKEE (reference sequence). The CDR3 sequence is 13 residues long. The CDR3 coding sequence is TGTGCCAGCAGTTGGGTTGCGTCGGGGGAGCTGTTTTTT. Amino acids: CASSWVASGELFF. Full variable domain (rest looked up from reference TRBV5-5 and TRBJ2-2): DAGVTQSPTHLIKTRGQQVTLRCSPISGHKSVSWYQQVLGQGPQFIFQYYEKEERGRGNFPDRFSARQFPNYSSELNVNALLLGDSALYLCASSWVASGELFFGEGSRLTVL.

This chain links TRBV9 with TRBJ2-5; TRBD1 matches at 8 bases. After removal of 4 bases from V and 6 bases from J, the junction contained 8 bases not matched to a gene. The CDR3 extends over 14 amino acids. Looked up from germline, CDR1 is SGDLS and CDR2 is YYNGEE. CDR3 sequence: CASSPRTGTKTQYF. CDR3 nucleotide sequence: TGTGCCAGCAGCCCGCGGACAGGGACGAAGACCCAGTACTTC.

This clone has only a few counts. The J gene is TRBJ2-4, the V gene TRBV6-1; TRBD1 is a possible D gene (5 bases). CDR3 length: 13 residues. CDR1 and CDR2 (germline): MNHNS, SASEGT. Trimming removed 2 bases from V and 6 bases from J, with 8 bases in between. Here the CDR3 reads CASSEQTVNIQYF. DNA of the CDR3: TGTGCCAGCAGTGAACAGACAGTAAACATTCAGTACTTC.

With regard to this clone: One base separates it from a far larger clone, so it is likely a read error. The chain combines TRBV6-5 with TRBJ1-5; a possible D gene is TRBD1 (5 bases). The CDR3 is 14 amino acids. Germline CDR1 reads MNHEY; CDR2 reads SVGAGI. CDR3 sequence reads: CASSYGTENQPRHF. CDR3 DNA: TGTGCCAGCAGTTACGGGACGGAGAATCAGCCCCGGCATTTT.

This clone was detected only once. This chain links TRBV6-6 with TRBJ2-5, with TRBD1 matching 8 bases. The end of the DNA aligns better with TRBJ2-7, so the J call may be wrong. The CDR3 extends over 14 amino acids. Looked up from germline, CDR1 is MNHNY and CDR2 is SVGAGI (reference sequence). The CDR3 sequence is CASSAQGGMDEQYF. The CDR3 DNA is TGTGCCAGCAGTGCACAGGGGGGTATGGACGAGCAGTACTTC.

This clone came up once. The chain joins TRBV18 to TRBJ2-3, with TRBD2 identical over 11 bases. The CDR3 is made up of 15 amino acids. The V gene's germline CDR1 is KGHSH and CDR2 LQKENI. V gave up 3 bases and J gave up 6 bases; unmatched junction bases: 5. The CDR3, as DNA: TGTGCCAGCTCACCCGCACTAGCGGGAGAGGATACGCAGTATTTT. Protein product: CASSPALAGEDTQYF.

The CDR3 here is CASSPQSLANIQYF. CDR3 DNA: TGTGCCAGCAGTCCACAGTCTCTAGCGAACATTCAGTACTTC. V is TRBV28 and J is TRBJ2-4, with D maybe TRBD2 (6 bases). Per the germline V gene, CDR1 is MDHEN and CDR2 is SYDVKM. V lost 5 bases and J 7 bases, leaving 15 bases between the germline ends. The CDR3 spans 14 residues.

The chain joins TRBV5-8 to TRBJ1-2; TRBD1 agrees at 9 bases. CDR1 and CDR2 (germline): SGHTS, YDEGEE. This CDR3 has 16 residues. With 4 bases clipped from V and 2 bases from J, the junction kept 9 bases outside the gene matches. The DNA of the CDR3 is TGTGCCAGCAGCGATTTGGGACAGGGATTGAACTATGGCTACACCTTC. Translating it yields CASSDLGQGLNYGYTF. Full variable domain (outside the CDR3, taken from reference TRBV5-8 and TRBJ1-2): EAGVTQSPTHLIKTRGQQATLRCSPISGHTSVYWYQQALGLGLQFLLWYDEGEERNRGNFPPRFSGRQFPNYSSELNVNALELEDSALYLCASSDLGQGLNYGYTFGSGTRLTVV.

The chain carries TRBV7-8 and TRBJ1-1; D gene ambiguous. The germline CDR1 and CDR2 sequences are SGHVS and FQNEAQ. V lost 5 bases to trimming and J lost 7 bases, with 17 bases between them. This CDR3 comprises 14 residues. The CDR3: CASSISAGEGEAFF. The CDR3 DNA follows: TGTGCCAGCAGCATCTCAGCGGGAGAAGGTGAAGCTTTCTTT.

This clone was seen a handful of times. V and J are TRBV28 and TRBJ2-7, with 9 bases that match TRBD2. The CDR3 extends over 15 amino acids. Germline-derived CDR1 and CDR2 are MDHEN and SYDVKM. With V trimmed by 7 bases and J by 1 base, 8 bases remained unmatched. CDR3 in amino acids: CASTLSGSSSYEQYF. Here the CDR3 DNA reads TGTGCCAGCACCCTTAGCGGGAGTAGTTCCTACGAGCAGTACTTC.

This clone was counted only a few times. This chain uses TRBV6-5 with TRBJ2-7, with a tentative D call TRBD1 (6 bases). This CDR3 has 15 amino acids. Germline lookup yields CDR1 MNHEY and CDR2 SVGAGI. V dropped 2 bases and J dropped 2 bases, with 13 bases sitting between them. CDR3 in amino acids: CASSYRDTATYEQYF. The CDR3 DNA follows: TGTGCCAGCAGTTACCGGGACACGGCCACCTACGAGCAGTACTTC.

This clone was observed once. The chain recombines TRBV4-2 with TRBJ1-5, with a weak D call TRBD1 (5 bases). Trimming stripped 3 bases from V and 4 bases from J, with 10 bases between. The CDR3 totals 14 residues. Germline CDR1 and CDR2: LGHNA and YNFKEQ. CDR3 DNA: TGTGCCAGCAGCCAGATAAAGGGGAATCAGCCCCAGCATTTT. This sequence encodes CASSQIKGNQPQHF.

This clone showed up just a few times. The chain is built from TRBV7-8 and TRBJ1-6; no firm D call. The CDR3 covers 11 residues. Germline V lookup: CDR1 SGHVS, CDR2 FQNEAQ. Trimming took off 1 base at V and 8 bases at J, with 0 bases between the two ends. The CDR3 coding sequence is TGTGCCAGCAGCTTAGATTCACCCCTCCACTTT. Encoded protein: CASSLDSPLHF. Based on the CDR3 plus reference TRBV7-8 and TRBJ1-6, the full variable domain is GAGVSQSPRYKVAKRGQDVALRCDPISGHVSLFWYQQALGQGPEFLTYFQNEAQLDKSGLPSDRFFAERPEGSVSTLKIQRTQQEDSAVYLCASSLDSPLHFGNGTRLTVT.

The V and J genes are TRBV2 and TRBJ2-7, with D perhaps matching TRBD1 (5 bases). V was trimmed by 0 bases and J by 9 bases, leaving 12 bases between them. The germline V gene has CDR1 SNHLY and CDR2 FYNNEI. The CDR3 spans 13 residues. This chain's CDR3 is CASSEAPRATQYF. The CDR3 DNA is TGTGCCAGCAGTGAAGCCCCCAGGGCCACGCAGTACTTC.

The V and J genes are TRBV5-1 and TRBJ2-5; D might be TRBD2 (6 bases). Looked up from germline, CDR1 is SGHRS and CDR2 is YFSETQ. This CDR3 is built from 15 residues. Trimming removed 0 bases from V and 7 bases from J, with 16 bases in between. The CDR3 sequence is CASSLDPGGVGTQYF. CDR3 nucleotides: TGCGCCAGCAGCTTGGATCCCGGGGGTGTTGGGACCCAGTACTTC.

The chain is built from TRBV6-6 and TRBJ2-3; D unclear. This CDR3 is built from 11 residues. CDR1 is MNHNY, CDR2 SVGAGI, per germline (reference sequence). The germline V and J ends were trimmed by 8 bases and 4 bases, with 7 bases remaining between them. CDR3: CASSEADTQYF. The CDR3 DNA follows: TGTGCCAGCTCCGAGGCAGATACGCAGTATTTT.

V and J are TRBV28 and TRBJ1-5, with 8 positions matching TRBD1. The CDR3 sequence is 14 residues long. Germline CDR1 MDHEN, CDR2 SYDVKM. Unmatched junction bases numbered 7, after V lost 5 bases and J lost 7 bases. Here the CDR3 reads CASSPGGLQQPQHF. DNA of the CDR3: TGTGCCAGCAGTCCAGGGGGCCTGCAGCAGCCCCAGCATTTT.

In its sample, this clone was seen once. The genes are TRBV6-1 and TRBJ1-3; D remains ambiguous. Germline V CDR1 and CDR2: MNHNS, SASEGT. With 3 bases removed from V and 0 bases from J, the gap between germline ends came to 9 bases. The CDR3 length is 15 residues. This CDR3 reads CASSDLTISGNTIYF. CDR3 nucleotide sequence: TGTGCCAGCAGTGATCTAACCATCTCTGGAAACACCATATATTTT.

The chain links TRBV21-1 to TRBJ1-5. TRBV21-1 is a recognized pseudogene. CDR3 length equals 12 residues. CDR3 nucleotide sequence: TGTGCCAGCAGCAAGAGCAATCAGCCCCAGCATTTT. The encoded protein is CASSKSNQPQHF.